This T cell receptor beta chain was identified during a study of blood T cell repertoires in COVID-19. Profiled with immunoSEQ multiplex PCR; TCRdb holds only in-frame clones, not every one. The table has around 68,000 clones, around nine tenths seen once. This CDR3 region has 15 residues. V shed 3 bases, J shed 4 bases, and the junction held 4 bases outside the gene matches. Germline values: CDR1 SGHVS, CDR2 FNYEAQ. The sequencing input was peripheral blood. This receptor was obtained from a human donor in a cohort sampled during active COVID-19. This sequence joins TRBV7-6 and TRBJ2-5; TRBD2 aligns across 11 bases. Here the CDR3 DNA reads TGTGCCAGCAGCTTGACTAGCGGGGTGCGAGAGACCCAGTACTTC. It yields the protein CASSLTSGVRETQYF.